The present entry profiles one T cell receptor beta chain with its context. The target antigen is unknown. Profiled with immunoSEQ multiplex PCR; TCRdb holds only in-frame clones, not every one. Counted here are around 50,000 clones, approximately 81% occurring once; the ten biggest clones make up around 1.2%. This entry belongs to a study of memory CD4+ T cells and cytomegalovirus serostatus. Study outcomes and limitations: Of 150 to 200 reported CMV TCRbeta sequences, some 70 were found in memory CD4+ repertoires.

Trimming took off 2 bases at V and 0 bases at J, with 10 bases between the two ends. Germline V gene sequence: CDR1 LNHNV, CDR2 YYDKDF (reference sequence). The CDR3 sequence is 15 residues long. Single viable CD3+CD4+CD8-CD45RO+ cells were sorted as the memory CD4+ T cells. Serum IgG to CMV pp150, pp28, p38 and p52 defined serostatus. CD4+ T cells were isolated by positive magnetic selection. The V and J genes are TRBV15 and TRBJ1-2; D is perhaps TRBD1 (6 bases). The sequencing input was memory CD4+ T cells from blood. The TCR comes from an adult in good health and CMV-seropositive. CDR3 nucleotides: TGTGCCACCAGCAGAATCAACAGGGCTAACTATGGCTACACCTTC. Amino acid sequence: CATSRINRANYGYTF.